This TCR beta chain stems from a study of blood T cell repertoires in COVID-19. Study-wide context: The study drew acute and convalescent COVID-19 samples from the United States, Italy and Spain.

CDR1 SGHDT and CDR2 YYEEEE come from the germline V gene. The CDR3 sequence is 14 residues long. Trimming removed 4 bases from V and 5 bases from J; junction bases left unmatched: 5. As handled by the study authors: Reference gene primer amplification gave estimated nucleated cell counts. Measured with immunoSEQ multiplex PCR; TCRdb has only the in-frame clones, and not every one. V, J and clone size were drawn from that table, and D and trimming were deduced from the DNA. The table lists 220,000 or so clones, about 85% of them singletons. The Seattle patients, enrolled during active infection, were followed longitudinally.

The genes are TRBV5-6 and TRBJ2-3, with 9 bases aligning to TRBD2. The sample consisted of peripheral blood. The sequence was obtained from a woman aged 45-59 years with COVID-19, enrolled during active disease. CDR3 in DNA: TGTGCCAGCAGCCCTGGACTAGCGCAAGATACGCAGTATTTT. Translation: CASSPGLAQDTQYF.